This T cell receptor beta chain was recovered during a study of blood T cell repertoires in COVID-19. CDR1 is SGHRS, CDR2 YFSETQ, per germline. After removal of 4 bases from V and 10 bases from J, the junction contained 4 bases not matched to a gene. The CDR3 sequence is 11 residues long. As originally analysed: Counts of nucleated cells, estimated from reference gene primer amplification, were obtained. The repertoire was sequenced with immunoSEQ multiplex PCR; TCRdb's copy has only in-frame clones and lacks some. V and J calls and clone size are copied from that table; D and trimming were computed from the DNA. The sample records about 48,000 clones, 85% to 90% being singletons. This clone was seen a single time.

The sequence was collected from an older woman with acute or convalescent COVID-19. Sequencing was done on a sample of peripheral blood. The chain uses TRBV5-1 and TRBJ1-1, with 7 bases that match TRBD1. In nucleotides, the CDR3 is TGCGCCAGCAGCGGGGACAGCCGAGCTTTCTTT. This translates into CASSGDSRAFF.